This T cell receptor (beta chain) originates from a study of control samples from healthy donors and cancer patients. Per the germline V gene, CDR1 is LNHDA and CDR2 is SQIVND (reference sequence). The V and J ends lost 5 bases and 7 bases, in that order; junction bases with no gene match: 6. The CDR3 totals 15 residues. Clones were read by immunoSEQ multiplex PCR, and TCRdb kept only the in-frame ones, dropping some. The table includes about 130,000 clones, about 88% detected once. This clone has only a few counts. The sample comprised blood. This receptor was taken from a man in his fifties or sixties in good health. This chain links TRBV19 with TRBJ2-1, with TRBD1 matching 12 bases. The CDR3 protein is CASSPGTGGRNEQFF. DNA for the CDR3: TGTGCCAGTAGTCCAGGGACAGGGGGCAGAAATGAGCAGTTCTTC.